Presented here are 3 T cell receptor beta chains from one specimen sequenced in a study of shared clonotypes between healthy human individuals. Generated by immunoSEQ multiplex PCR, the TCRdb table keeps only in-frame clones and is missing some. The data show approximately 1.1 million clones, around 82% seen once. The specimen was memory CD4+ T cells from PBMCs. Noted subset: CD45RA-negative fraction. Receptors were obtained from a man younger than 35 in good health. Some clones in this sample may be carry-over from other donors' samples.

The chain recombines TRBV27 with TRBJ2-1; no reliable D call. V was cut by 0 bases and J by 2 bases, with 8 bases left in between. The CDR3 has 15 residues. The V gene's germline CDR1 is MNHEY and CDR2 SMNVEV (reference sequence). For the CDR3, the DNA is TGTGCCAGCAGTTTATCCCGGCAGACCTACAATGAGCAGTTCTTC. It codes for CASSLSRQTYNEQFF.

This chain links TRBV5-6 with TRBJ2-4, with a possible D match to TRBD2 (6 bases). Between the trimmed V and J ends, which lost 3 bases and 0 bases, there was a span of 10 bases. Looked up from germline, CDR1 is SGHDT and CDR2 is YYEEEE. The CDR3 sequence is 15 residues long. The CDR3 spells CASSWRGLAKNIQYF. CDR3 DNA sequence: TGTGCCAGCAGCTGGCGGGGCCTAGCCAAAAACATTCAGTACTTC.

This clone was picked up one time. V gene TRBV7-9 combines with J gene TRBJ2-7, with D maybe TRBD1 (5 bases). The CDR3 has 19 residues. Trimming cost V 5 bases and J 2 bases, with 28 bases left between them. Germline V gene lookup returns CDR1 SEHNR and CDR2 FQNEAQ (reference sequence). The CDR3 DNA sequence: TGTGCCAGCAGCCCCCAGCCTGGATGGACGGCGGTAGGGGCCTACGAGCAGTACTTC. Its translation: CASSPQPGWTAVGAYEQYF.